Sequencing of this T cell receptor beta chain was carried out in a study of T cell responses to AZD1222 COVID-19 vaccine. Remarks on this clone: Its antigen is unknown.

Study observations and caveats: Donor demographics were predominantly white British with a female majority; clonal diversity may be underestimated. Every sample of the repertoires postdated the peak T cell response.

TCRdb's copy holds only in-frame clones and misses some; the assay was immunoSEQ multiplex PCR. The data contain around 100,000 clones, more than 75% of them singletons. This material consisted of peripheral blood, taken on day 0 of MenACWY control vaccination. The sequence was collected from an adult in good health.

The CDR3 sequence is CASKPRTGSNQPQHF. CDR3 sequence (DNA): TGTGCCAGCAAACCCCGGACGGGTAGTAATCAGCCCCAGCATTTT. The chain carries TRBV6-5 and TRBJ1-5; D uncertain. The CDR3 is 15 residues long. The V end lost 7 bases, the J end lost 4 bases, and 17 bases lay between the germline ends. Germline V gives CDR1 MNHEY, CDR2 SVGAGI.